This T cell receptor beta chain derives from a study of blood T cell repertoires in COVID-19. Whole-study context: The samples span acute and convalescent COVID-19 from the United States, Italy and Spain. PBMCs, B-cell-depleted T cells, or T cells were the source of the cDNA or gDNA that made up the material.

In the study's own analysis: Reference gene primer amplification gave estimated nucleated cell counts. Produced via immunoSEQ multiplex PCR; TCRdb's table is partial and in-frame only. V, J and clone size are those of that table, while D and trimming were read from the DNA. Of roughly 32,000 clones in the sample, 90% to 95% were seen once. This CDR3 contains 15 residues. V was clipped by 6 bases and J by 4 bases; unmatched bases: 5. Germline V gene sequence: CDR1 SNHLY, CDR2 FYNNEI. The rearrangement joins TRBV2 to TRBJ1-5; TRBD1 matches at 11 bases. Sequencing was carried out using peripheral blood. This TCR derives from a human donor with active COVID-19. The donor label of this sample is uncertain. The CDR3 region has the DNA TGTGCCAGCAGGGACAGGGGGCTAGGGAATCAGCCCCAGCATTTT. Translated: CASRDRGLGNQPQHF.